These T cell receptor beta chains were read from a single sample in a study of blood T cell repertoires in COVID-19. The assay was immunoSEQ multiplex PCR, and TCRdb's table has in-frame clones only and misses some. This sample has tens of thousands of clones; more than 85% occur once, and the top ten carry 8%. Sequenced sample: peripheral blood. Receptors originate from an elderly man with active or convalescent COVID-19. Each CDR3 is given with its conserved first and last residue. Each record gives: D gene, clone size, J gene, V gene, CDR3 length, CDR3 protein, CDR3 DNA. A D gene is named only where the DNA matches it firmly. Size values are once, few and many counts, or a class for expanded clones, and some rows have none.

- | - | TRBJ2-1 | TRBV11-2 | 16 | CASSLGPVINGYEQFF | TGTGCCAGCAGCTTAGGTCCGGTAATAAACGGTTATGAGCAGTTCTTC
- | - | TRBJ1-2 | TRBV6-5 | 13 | CASSYSSSYGYTF | TGTGCCAGCAGTTACTCGAGTAGCTATGGCTACACCTTC
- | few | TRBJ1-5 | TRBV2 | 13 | CASSATKYQPQHF | TGTGCCAGCAGTGCGACAAAATATCAGCCCCAGCATTTT
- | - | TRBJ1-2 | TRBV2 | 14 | CASSPTPANYGYTF | TGTGCCAGCAGTCCCACGCCAGCTAACTATGGCTACACCTTC
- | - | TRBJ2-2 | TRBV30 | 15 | CAWGGTSIFPGELFF | TGTGCCTGGGGCGGGACAAGCATTTTCCCCGGGGAGCTGTTTTTT
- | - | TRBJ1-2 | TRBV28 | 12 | CASRLTNYGYTF | TGTGCCAGCAGACTCACTAACTATGGCTACACCTTC
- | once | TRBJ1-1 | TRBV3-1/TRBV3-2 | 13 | CASSQGGFTEAFF | TGTGCCAGCAGCCAGGGGGGATTCACTGAAGCTTTCTTT
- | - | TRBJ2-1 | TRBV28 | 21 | CASSNPNLSAGWASRNNEQFF | TGTGCCAGCAGTAATCCCAATTTGTCGGCCGGCTGGGCATCACGTAACAATGAGCAGTTCTTC
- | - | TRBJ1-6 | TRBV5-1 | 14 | CASREVIENSPLHF | TGCGCCAGCAGGGAGGTGATCGAGAATTCACCCCTCCACTTT
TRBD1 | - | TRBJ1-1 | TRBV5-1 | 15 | CASSASGTVNTEAFF | TGCGCCAGCAGCGCCTCCGGGACAGTGAACACTGAAGCTTTCTTT
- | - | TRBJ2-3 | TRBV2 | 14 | CASSVSRSLDTQYF | TGTGCCAGCAGTGTTTCTAGATCTCTTGATACGCAGTATTTT
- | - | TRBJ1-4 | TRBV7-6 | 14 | CASSPTVTNEKLFF | TGTGCCAGCAGCCCGACAGTTACTAATGAAAAACTGTTTTTT
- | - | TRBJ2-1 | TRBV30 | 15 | CAWSRLALPYNEQFF | TGTGCCTGGAGTCGTCTAGCGCTGCCCTACAATGAGCAGTTCTTC
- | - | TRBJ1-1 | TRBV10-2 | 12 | CASRSTGPKAFF | TGCGCCAGCAGAAGTACAGGGCCTAAAGCTTTCTTT
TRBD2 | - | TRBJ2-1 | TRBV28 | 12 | CAISGGNNEQFF | TGTGCCATCTCGGGGGGGAACAATGAGCAGTTCTTC
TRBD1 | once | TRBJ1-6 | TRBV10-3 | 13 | CAISGTGDSPLHF | TGTGCCATCAGTGGGACAGGGGACTCACCCCTCCACTTT
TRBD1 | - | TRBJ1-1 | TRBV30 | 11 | CASTGTNEAFF | TGTGCCTCGACAGGGACGAATGAAGCTTTCTTT
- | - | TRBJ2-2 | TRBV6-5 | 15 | CASSPNTGFSGELFF | TGTGCCAGCAGTCCTAATACAGGGTTTTCCGGGGAGCTGTTTTTT
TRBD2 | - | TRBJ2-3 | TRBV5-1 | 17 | CASAAGTRSAGTDTQYF | TGCGCCTCCGCGGCGGGGACTAGATCGGCAGGGACAGATACGCAGTATTTT
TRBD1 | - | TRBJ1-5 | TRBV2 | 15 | CASSRQGGGNQPQHF | TGTGCCAGCAGTAGACAGGGTGGGGGCAATCAGCCCCAGCATTTT
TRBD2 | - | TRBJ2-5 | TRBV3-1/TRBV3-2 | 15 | CASSPRTSGLLTQYF | TGTGCCAGCAGCCCCCGGACTAGCGGGTTGTTAACCCAGTACTTC
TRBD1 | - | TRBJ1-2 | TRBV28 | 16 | CASSGADRSTNYGYTF | TGTGCCAGCAGTGGAGCGGACAGGAGCACTAACTATGGCTACACCTTC
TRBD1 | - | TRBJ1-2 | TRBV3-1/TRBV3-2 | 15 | CASSQSTTGGYGYTF | TGTGCCAGCAGCCAGTCCACGACAGGGGGATATGGCTACACCTTC
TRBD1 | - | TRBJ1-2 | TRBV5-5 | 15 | CASSLGQTRFYGYTF | TGTGCCAGCAGTTTGGGACAGACCCGATTCTATGGCTACACCTTC
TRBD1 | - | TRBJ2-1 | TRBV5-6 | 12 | CASSQGGFEQFF | TGTGCCAGCAGCCAAGGGGGCTTTGAGCAGTTCTTC
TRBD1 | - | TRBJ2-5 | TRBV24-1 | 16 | CATSDFTYGTEETQYF | TGTGCCACCAGTGATTTCACATACGGGACAGAAGAGACCCAGTACTTC
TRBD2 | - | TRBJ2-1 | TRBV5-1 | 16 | CASQTSGSASYNEQFF | TGCGCCAGCCAGACTAGCGGCTCTGCGTCCTACAATGAGCAGTTCTTC
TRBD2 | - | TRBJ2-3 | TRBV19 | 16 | CASSTSGSLSTDTQYF | TGTGCCAGTAGTACCAGCGGGAGCCTTAGCACAGATACGCAGTATTTT
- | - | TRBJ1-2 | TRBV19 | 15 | CASSIWDSVLYGYTF | TGTGCCAGTAGTATATGGGACTCGGTTCTCTATGGCTACACCTTC
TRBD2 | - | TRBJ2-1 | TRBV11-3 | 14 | CASSLSGVYNEQFF | TGTGCCAGCAGCCTTAGCGGGGTCTACAATGAGCAGTTCTTC
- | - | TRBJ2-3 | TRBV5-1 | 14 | CASSLGTGTDTQYF | TGCGCCAGCAGCTTGGGGACAGGCACAGATACGCAGTATTTT
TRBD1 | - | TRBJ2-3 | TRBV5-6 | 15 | CASSLVGGGTDTQYF | TGTGCCAGCAGCTTGGTAGGGGGCGGCACAGATACGCAGTATTTT
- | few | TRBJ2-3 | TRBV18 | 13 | CASSFGSTDTQYF | TGTGCCAGCTCATTCGGTAGCACAGATACGCAGTATTTT
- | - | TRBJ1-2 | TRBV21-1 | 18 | CASSKDGARDIVVYGYTF | TGTGCCAGCAGCAAAGATGGAGCCAGGGATATTGTGGTATATGGCTACACCTTC
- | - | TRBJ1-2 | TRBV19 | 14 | CASSQLGANYGYTF | TGTGCCAGTAGTCAGCTAGGAGCTAACTATGGCTACACCTTC
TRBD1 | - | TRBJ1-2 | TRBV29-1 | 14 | CSIEGQGTNYGYTF | TGCAGCATAGAGGGACAGGGGACAAACTATGGCTACACCTTC
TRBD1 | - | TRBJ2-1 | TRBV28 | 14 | CASTLGQGLGEQFF | TGTGCCAGCACCCTGGGACAGGGGCTTGGTGAGCAGTTCTTC
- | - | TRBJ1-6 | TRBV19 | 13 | CASSTGADSPLHF | TGTGCCAGTAGTACTGGGGCGGATTCACCCCTCCACTTT
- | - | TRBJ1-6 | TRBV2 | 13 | CASSVRGPPPLHF | TGTGCCAGCAGTGTCAGGGGCCCACCGCCCCTCCACTTT
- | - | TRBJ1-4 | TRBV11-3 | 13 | CASSLRLSEKLFF | TGTGCCAGCAGCTTGAGGTTGTCTGAAAAACTGTTTTTT
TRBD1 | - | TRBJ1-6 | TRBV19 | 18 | CASTPGHRDSSPYSPLHF | TGTGCCAGTACCCCGGGGCACCGGGACAGTTCCCCGTATTCACCCCTCCACTTT
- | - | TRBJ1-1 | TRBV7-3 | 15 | CASSLSGARGTEAFF | TGTGCCAGCAGCCTTAGCGGGGCCCGGGGCACTGAAGCTTTCTTT
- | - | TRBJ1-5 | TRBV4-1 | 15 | CASSQERSPNQPQHF | TGCGCCAGCAGCCAAGAAAGGAGTCCCAATCAGCCCCAGCATTTT
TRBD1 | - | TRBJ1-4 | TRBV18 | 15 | CASSPPDRTYEKLFF | TGTGCCAGCTCACCGCCGGACAGGACCTATGAAAAACTGTTTTTT
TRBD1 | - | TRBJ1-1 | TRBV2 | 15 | CASSDGTGMNTEAFF | TGTGCCAGCAGTGATGGGACAGGGATGAACACTGAAGCTTTCTTT
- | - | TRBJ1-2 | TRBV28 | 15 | CAIPKKTRQQDGYTF | TGTGCCATCCCTAAAAAGACCAGACAGCAAGATGGCTACACCTTC
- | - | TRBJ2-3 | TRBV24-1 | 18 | CATSEPTYRGRATDTQYF | TGTGCCACCAGTGAGCCGACCTACAGGGGGAGGGCCACAGATACGCAGTATTTT
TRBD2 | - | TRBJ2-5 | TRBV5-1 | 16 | CASSFSTSGGLKTQYF | TGCGCCAGCAGCTTCTCGACTAGCGGGGGTTTGAAGACCCAGTACTTC
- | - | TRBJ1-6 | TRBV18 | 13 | CASSPGADSPLHF | TGTGCCAGCTCACCTGGGGCAGATTCACCCCTCCACTTT
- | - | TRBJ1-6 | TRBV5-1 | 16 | CASSPQGMDYNSPLHF | TGCGCCAGCAGTCCCCAGGGGATGGATTATAATTCACCCCTCCACTTT
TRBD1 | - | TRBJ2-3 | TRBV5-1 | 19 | CASSPWTGVKGGTTDTQYF | TGCGCCAGCAGCCCCTGGACAGGGGTCAAGGGGGGAACCACAGATACGCAGTATTTT
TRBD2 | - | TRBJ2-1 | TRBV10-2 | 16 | CASSRTSGGYNNEQFF | TGCGCCAGCAGTAGGACTAGCGGGGGCTACAACAATGAGCAGTTCTTC
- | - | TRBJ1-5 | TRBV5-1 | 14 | CASSLDSGNQPQHF | TGCGCCAGCAGCCTGGACTCTGGCAATCAGCCCCAGCATTTT
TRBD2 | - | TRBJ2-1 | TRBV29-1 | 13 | CSVHSGGYNEQFF | TGCAGCGTCCACTCGGGGGGGTACAATGAGCAGTTCTTC
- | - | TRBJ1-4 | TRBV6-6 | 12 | CATGWRNEKLFF | TGTGCCACAGGCTGGAGGAATGAAAAACTGTTTTTT
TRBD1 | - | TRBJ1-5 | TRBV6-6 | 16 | CASSPPPGQGNQPQHF | TGTGCCAGCAGTCCACCTCCGGGACAGGGGAATCAGCCCCAGCATTTT